This T cell receptor (beta chain) appears in the sequencing data of a study of T-cell reconstitution after alpha-beta-depleted transplantation in children. Study-wide results and limits: Several hundred expanded graft clones reportedly were the source of alpha-beta T cells about two months after transplant.

This clonotype has only a few counts. Its antigen is not known. V was shortened by 4 bases and J by 6 bases, with 17 bases between the two germline ends. Germline-derived CDR1 and CDR2 are SGHTA and FQGNSA. This CDR3 has 15 residues. Unique molecular identifiers featured in how the TCRbeta library was prepared. TCRdb reprocessed the PCR reads via MiXCR and lists one record per CDR3 protein. The sample shows 350,000 to 500,000 distinct CDR3 sequences, around two fifths of them seen only once. Sequenced material: PBMCs, taken before TCRalphabeta/CD19-depleted stem cell transplant. V and J are TRBV7-2 and TRBJ2-3, with D possibly TRBD1 on 5 matching bases. The TCR sequence derives from a girl aged 2 to 10 with aplastic anemia, due to receive a stem cell transplant. The CDR3 is CASSYLGRARDTQYF. For the CDR3, the DNA is TGTGCCAGCAGCTACCTGGGCAGGGCAAGGGATACGCAGTATTTT.